This TCR beta chain was observed in a study of T-cell reconstitution after alpha-beta-depleted transplantation in children. As to this clonotype: The target antigen is unknown.

V was pared by 5 bases and J by 3 bases, with 12 bases between. CDR1 SQVTM and CDR2 ANQGSEA come from the germline V gene. The CDR3 is 13 residues long. General study points: Newly produced T cells mostly provided counts and TCRbeta diversity after one year, as hyperexpanded clones declined.

Researchers prepared the TCRbeta library using unique molecular identifiers, the study reports. TCRdb independently ran MiXCR on the PCR reads; one entry per CDR3 protein. Among about 980,000 distinct CDR3 sequences listed, about 30% were seen once. The source is a boy in the first two years of life who had a stem cell transplant for SCID, so the T cells may come from the graft donor. The sample consisted of PBMCs, mostly from graft donor cells, taken 360 days after TCRalphabeta/CD19-depleted stem cell transplant. The chain joins TRBV29-1 to TRBJ2-3; tentatively, D is TRBD1 (6 bases). The CDR3 DNA reads TGCAGCGTTACAGGGAGAACGACAGATACGCAGTATTTT. Protein product: CSVTGRTTDTQYF.